Given below is one T cell receptor (beta chain) in context. The data were taken from a study of control samples from healthy donors and cancer patients. Some clones are missing from TCRdb's copy, which holds only in-frame ones; the method was immunoSEQ multiplex PCR. The sample has 40,000 to 65,000 clones, about nine tenths seen once. This CDR3 is 14 amino acids long. Looked up from germline, CDR1 is SQVTM and CDR2 is ANQGSEA. V shed 3 bases and J 2 bases; nucleotides not matched to a gene: 6. The rearrangement links TRBV29-1 to TRBJ2-7; 8 nucleotides agree with TRBD1. Sequencing was carried out using PBMCs. The receptor comes from a man aged 55 to 69 with head and neck cancer. The CDR3 protein is CSVEMQGAAYEQYF. Here the CDR3 DNA reads TGCAGCGTTGAGATGCAGGGGGCCGCCTACGAGCAGTACTTC.